These 18 T cell receptor beta chains were sequenced from one sample in a study of cytomegalovirus exposure and HLA in healthy donors. PCR was performed using 60 Vbeta and 13 Jbeta primers. Sequencing used immunoSEQ multiplex PCR; TCRdb keeps in-frame clones, though not all of them. The sample yields about 180,000 clones, over 75% seen once. Input material: PBMCs. These receptors came from a woman in her twenties or thirties in good health and CMV-seronegative.

This clone came up once. The chain combines TRBV4-1 with TRBJ2-7; D may be TRBD2 (6 bases). This CDR3 contains 14 residues. Germline CDR1 and CDR2: MGHRA and YSYEKL. The V end lost 4 bases, the J end lost 1 base, and 11 bases lay between the germline ends. CDR3 residues: CASSRDGGSYEQYF. The CDR3 region has the DNA TGCGCCAGCAGCCGGGACGGGGGATCCTACGAGCAGTACTTC.

The CDR3 DNA sequence: TGTGCCAGCAGTAACACAGTATCAAATGGCTACACCTTC. Translated, it gives CASSNTVSNGYTF. The chain links TRBV25-1 to TRBJ1-2, with D hard to call. Trimming shortened V by 5 bases and J by 6 bases, and 13 bases separated the two germline ends. Germline V gives CDR1 MGHDK, CDR2 SYGVNS. CDR3 length: 13 amino acids.

There are a few counts of this clone. This chain links TRBV6-4 with TRBJ1-6; 9 bases match TRBD1. V shed 5 bases and J 7 bases; nucleotides not matched to a gene: 6. CDR3 length: 15 residues. Germline V gives CDR1 MRHNA, CDR2 SNTAGT. The CDR3 nucleotides are TGTGCCAGCAGTACGGGTGGGACAGGGAATTCACCCCTCCACTTT. Amino acids: CASSTGGTGNSPLHF.

This chain joins TRBV18 and TRBJ2-1; 7 bases agree with TRBD2. The CDR3 sequence is 14 residues long. J lost 8 bases, V lost 11 bases, and 15 bases had no gene match. CDR1 is KGHSH, CDR2 LQKENI, per germline. The CDR3 is CAGGESQVRDEQFF. In DNA, the CDR3 is TGTGCCGGGGGGGAGTCCCAAGTGAGGGATGAGCAGTTCTTC.

The chain's CDR3 is CASSLGAGVHTTEAFF. Here the CDR3 DNA reads TGCGCCAGCAGCTTGGGGGCAGGGGTACATACAACTGAAGCTTTCTTT. The chain recombines TRBV5-1 with TRBJ1-1, with D possibly matching TRBD1 (6 bases). This CDR3 spans 16 amino acids. V lost 0 bases, J lost 5 bases, and 17 bases lay in between. Germline assignment: CDR1 SGHRS and CDR2 YFSETQ.

This chain uses TRBV6-6 with TRBJ1-4; 8 positions match TRBD1. V was pared by 6 bases and J by 7 bases, with 7 bases of the junction left unmatched. There are 14 residues in the CDR3. Per the germline V gene, CDR1 is MNHNY and CDR2 is SVGAGI (reference sequence). The CDR3 region is CASSSTGAGEKLFF. The CDR3 coding sequence is TGTGCCAGCAGCTCGACAGGGGCTGGTGAAAAACTGTTTTTT.

This clone was seen only a few times. The rearrangement joins TRBV7-2 to TRBJ1-1; the match to TRBD1 covers 9 bases. Looked up from germline, CDR1 is SGHTA and CDR2 is FQGNSA. V trimming: 1 base; J trimming: 1 base; junction bases outside the gene matches: 4. The CDR3 has 16 residues. Written as DNA, the CDR3 is TGTGCCAGCAGCTTAGGGGGACAGGGTGGGAACACTGAAGCTTTCTTT. Translation gives CASSLGGQGGNTEAFF.

This chain connects TRBV29-1 to TRBJ2-5, with 15 positions matching TRBD2. J gave up 2 bases and V 4 bases, and 2 bases lay outside the gene matches. The CDR3 has 15 residues. Looked up from germline, CDR1 is SQVTM and CDR2 is ANQGSEA. The CDR3 reads CSVAGTSGGQETQYF. Here the CDR3 DNA reads TGCAGCGTTGCCGGGACTAGCGGGGGGCAAGAGACCCAGTACTTC.

This chain links TRBV4-1 with TRBJ2-1, with a possible D match to TRBD1 (5 bases). This CDR3 has 14 residues. V lost 0 bases and J 6 bases, leaving 9 bases between the germline ends. From germline, CDR1 is MGHRA and CDR2 YSYEKL. The CDR3 bases are TGCGCCAGCAGCCAAGACCCAGGGATCAATGAGCAGTTCTTC. This codes for CASSQDPGINEQFF.

The chain is built from TRBV6-6 and TRBJ1-2; TRBD1 matches 10 bases. This CDR3 has 14 residues. V trimming: 4 bases; J trimming: 6 bases; junction bases outside the gene matches: 5. CDR1 is MNHNY and CDR2 is SVGAGI in the germline V gene (reference sequence). The CDR3 DNA reads TGTGCCAGCAGTTTAGACAGGGGGCAGAATGGCTACACCTTC. This codes for CASSLDRGQNGYTF.

The chain carries TRBV4-2 and TRBJ2-1, with TRBD2 as a possible D gene (7 bases). This CDR3 region has 16 residues. The ends were cut back, 0 bases at V and 5 bases at J, with 14 bases in the middle. Germline V gives CDR1 LGHNA, CDR2 YNFKEQ. CDR3 residues: CASSQDRGGADNEQFF. The CDR3 DNA reads as TGTGCCAGCAGCCAAGATCGAGGGGGGGCCGACAATGAGCAGTTCTTC.

The V call is TRBV2, the J call TRBJ1-6; 10 bases are a match to TRBD1. Germline lookup yields CDR1 SNHLY and CDR2 FYNNEI. V trimming: 5 bases; J trimming: 6 bases; junction bases outside the gene matches: 4. CDR3 length equals 15 residues. CDR3 nucleotides: TGTGCCAGCAGTAAGGGGACAGGGGTTAATTCACCCCTCCACTTT. It codes for CASSKGTGVNSPLHF.

A few counts support this clone. V usage is TRBV7-2 and J usage is TRBJ2-6; TRBD1 matches at 11 bases. Germline-derived CDR1 and CDR2 are SGHTA and FQGNSA. The J segment lost 2 bases and the V segment lost 4 bases, leaving 7 bases of the junction unmatched. The CDR3 has 18 amino acids. CDR3 sequence reads: CASSWTGGARTGANVLTF. The CDR3 bases are TGTGCCAGCAGCTGGACAGGGGGCGCAAGAACTGGGGCCAACGTCCTGACTTTC.

The chain employs TRBV5-1 and TRBJ1-2; D not resolved. This CDR3 comprises 9 residues. Trimming took off 9 bases at V and 5 bases at J, with 5 bases between the two ends. CDR1 is SGHRS, CDR2 YFSETQ, per germline. DNA for the CDR3: TGCGCCATCCCGTATGGCTACACCTTC. Its translation is CAIPYGYTF.

The chain joins TRBV7-2 to TRBJ1-2, with a tentative D call TRBD1 (5 bases). CDR3 length: 15 amino acids. Deletions cut 1 base from V and 7 bases from J, with 16 bases between. Looked up from germline, CDR1 is SGHTA and CDR2 is FQGNSA. The CDR3 here is CASSLGGVGAGGYTF. The CDR3 DNA reads TGTGCCAGCAGCTTAGGAGGGGTCGGAGCGGGTGGCTACACCTTC. The full variable domain, in which reference TRBV7-2 and TRBJ1-2 provide the parts outside the CDR3, is GAGVSQSPSNKVTEKGKDVELRCDPISGHTALYWYRQSLGQGLEFLIYFQGNSAPDKSGLPSDRFSAERTGGSVSTLTIQRTQQEDSAVYLCASSLGGVGAGGYTFGSGTRLTVV.

This clone has just one count. The V gene is TRBV6-1, the J gene TRBJ2-7, with 10 bases aligning to TRBD2. V was pared by 1 base and J by 6 bases, with 9 bases of the junction left unmatched. This CDR3 has 16 residues. Germline assignment: CDR1 MNHNS and CDR2 SASEGT. CDR3 sequence: CASSEGLAGVGLEQYF. The CDR3 nucleotides are TGTGCCAGCAGTGAAGGGCTAGCGGGGGTCGGTCTCGAGCAGTACTTC.

The J gene is TRBJ2-1, the V gene TRBV7-8, with D maybe TRBD1 (6 bases). Deletions cut 3 bases from V and 1 base from J, with 10 bases between. The germline gives CDR1 SGHVS, CDR2 FQNEAQ. The CDR3 runs to 15 residues. This CDR3 reads CASSLRQVSYNEQFF. The CDR3 DNA is TGTGCCAGCAGCTTGAGACAGGTTTCCTACAATGAGCAGTTCTTC.

This chain joins TRBV21-1 and TRBJ2-7; TRBD2 is the table's D call and was not checked against the DNA. TRBV21-1 is designated a pseudogene. This CDR3 comprises 17 residues. The CDR3 nucleotides read TGTGCCAGCAGCAAAATCTTCCAGCGGCCGGTCTCCTACGAGCAGTACTTC. Translation gives CASSKIFQRPVSYEQYF.